The 14 T cell receptor beta chains given below trace back to one sample, sequenced in a study of response to subunit inactivated influenza vaccine. TCRdb passed the RT-PCR reads through MiXCR, listing each CDR3 protein once. The table shows 500,000 to 600,000 distinct CDR3 sequences, with 6% to 9% occurring only once. The material was PBMCs from blood, obtained about 23 months after vaccination. Receptors were obtained from a man in his fifties or sixties who received an inactivated influenza vaccine.

The genes are TRBV27 and TRBJ1-6; D gene uncertain. V lost 2 bases and J 7 bases, leaving 12 bases between the germline ends. The germline CDR1 and CDR2 sequences are MNHEY and SMNVEV (reference sequence). The CDR3 length is 15 residues. The CDR3 is CASSLGGSINSPLHF. CDR3 nucleotides: TGTGCCAGCAGTTTAGGCGGCAGTATCAATTCACCCCTCCACTTT.

This clonotype was seen ten or more times. The genes are TRBV5-4 and TRBJ1-3, with D hard to call. Germline V gene lookup returns CDR1 SGHNT and CDR2 YYREEE (reference sequence). The germline V and J ends were trimmed by 2 bases and 4 bases, with 4 bases remaining between them. This CDR3 comprises 12 residues. CDR3 residues: CASSLHGNTIYF. The CDR3 nucleotides read TGTGCCAGCAGCTTACACGGAAACACCATATATTTT.

The chain joins TRBV28 to TRBJ2-5; 8 bases match TRBD2. This CDR3 is built from 15 residues. Germline loops: CDR1 MDHEN, CDR2 SYDVKM. The junction had 12 bases not matched to a gene; V was cut back by 4 bases and J by 8 bases. This CDR3 reads CASSSASGLSKTQYF. DNA for the CDR3: TGTGCCAGCAGTTCCGCTAGCGGGCTGTCTAAAACCCAGTACTTC.

This clonotype was picked up many times. The rearrangement joins TRBV28 to TRBJ2-3; 8 bases fit TRBD2. J was trimmed by 2 bases and V by 3 bases; bases with no gene match: 10. The CDR3 has 17 amino acids. Looked up from germline, CDR1 is MDHEN and CDR2 is SYDVKM. Here the CDR3 reads CASSFPKGGRSTDTQYF. CDR3 nucleotides: TGTGCCAGCAGTTTCCCGAAGGGCGGGAGGTCCACAGATACGCAGTATTTT.

This clonotype was seen a handful of times. The chain has TRBV28 and TRBJ2-3; D is perhaps TRBD2 (6 bases). CDR3 length: 15 amino acids. Trimming removed 6 bases at V and 5 bases at J, with 18 bases between. Germline CDR1 and CDR2: MDHEN and SYDVKM. The CDR3 sequence is CASSSFGRSRDTQYF. Here the CDR3 DNA reads TGTGCCAGCAGCTCTTTCGGGAGAAGTAGAGATACGCAGTATTTT.

The rearrangement uses TRBV4-3 and TRBJ2-1, with 9 bases fitting TRBD1. The CDR3 is made up of 17 amino acids. V gave up 0 bases and J gave up 4 bases; unmatched junction bases: 7. From germline, CDR1 is LGHNA and CDR2 YSLEER. In nucleotides, the CDR3 is TGCGCCAGCAGCCAAGATGCATTGGGACAGGGTTACAATGAGCAGTTCTTC. Amino acid sequence: CASSQDALGQGYNEQFF.

This clonotype was observed at least ten times. The chain uses TRBV4-3 and TRBJ2-2, with unresolved D. Trimming shortened V by 3 bases and J by 6 bases, and 14 bases separated the two germline ends. The CDR3 length is 15 residues. Germline V gives CDR1 LGHNA, CDR2 YSLEER. CDR3 DNA sequence: TGCGCCAGCAGCCAGCGCCCTGCGGTGGCCGGGGAGCTGTTTTTT. Translation gives CASSQRPAVAGELFF.

This clonotype was detected many times. The chain uses TRBV29-1 and TRBJ2-1; D is possibly TRBD1 (6 bases). V lost 4 bases to trimming and J lost 5 bases, with 9 bases between them. The V gene's germline CDR1 is SQVTM and CDR2 ANQGSEA. The CDR3 has 12 residues. Written as DNA, the CDR3 is TGCAGCGTTGTCCCAGGGGACAATGAGCAGTTCTTC. It is translated as CSVVPGDNEQFF.

The chain recombines TRBV24-1 with TRBJ2-3, with 7 bases fitting TRBD2. The CDR3 covers 12 residues. Germline trimming cut 5 bases from V and 9 bases from J; bases unmatched to any gene: 4. The germline CDR1 and CDR2 sequences are KGHDR and SFDVKD. The CDR3 coding sequence is TGTGCCACCAGTGCTCCAGCGGGAACGCAGTATTTT. Amino acids: CATSAPAGTQYF.

This clonotype has more than one count but fewer than ten. The rearrangement uses TRBV18 and TRBJ2-2; TRBD2 matches at 7 bases. Germline CDR1 is KGHSH and CDR2 is LQKENI. With V trimmed by 6 bases and J by 4 bases, 5 bases remained unmatched. This CDR3 is built from 14 residues. The CDR3 protein is CASSPSGATGELFF. DNA of the CDR3: TGTGCCAGCTCCCCAAGCGGGGCCACCGGGGAGCTGTTTTTT.

This clonotype was observed at least ten times. The genes are TRBV3-1 and TRBJ2-1; 13 bases line up with TRBD2. Trimming removed 1 base from V and 3 bases from J; junction bases left unmatched: 6. Germline V gene data show CDR1 as LGHDT and CDR2 as YNNKEL (reference sequence). This CDR3 has 18 residues. CDR3 in amino acids: CASSQVTSGRADYNEQFF. The CDR3 DNA is TGTGCCAGCAGCCAAGTAACTAGCGGGAGGGCTGACTACAATGAGCAGTTCTTC.

In this sample, this clonotype turned up a few times. This chain uses TRBV6-2 or TRBV6-3 with TRBJ2-1, with 8 positions matching TRBD2. Germline V lookup: CDR1 MNHEY, CDR2 SVGEGT. Trimming at V came to 7 bases and at J to 0 bases, leaving 5 bases not matched to a gene. The CDR3 has 15 amino acids. The CDR3 sequence: CASTAGGTSYNEQFF. The CDR3 coding sequence is TGTGCCAGCACGGCGGGAGGTACCTCCTACAATGAGCAGTTCTTC.

The V call is TRBV20-1, the J call TRBJ2-1; 7 bases are a match to TRBD1. Germline lookup yields CDR1 DFQATT and CDR2 SNEGSKA (reference sequence). The trim removed 4 bases at V and 0 bases at J, leaving 6 bases unmatched. This CDR3 is 15 amino acids long. The CDR3 DNA follows: TGCAGTGCTACAACCGACAGGGACTCCTACAATGAGCAGTTCTTC. Its protein is CSATTDRDSYNEQFF.

This clonotype was detected many times. V gene TRBV29-1 combines with J gene TRBJ2-7; 11 nucleotides agree with TRBD2. Trimming removed 4 bases from V and 5 bases from J; junction bases left unmatched: 7. The CDR3 covers 14 residues. Germline V lookup: CDR1 SQVTM, CDR2 ANQGSEA. The CDR3 loop reads CSVVTSGSLDEQYF. The CDR3 DNA is TGCAGCGTTGTAACTAGCGGGAGTCTCGACGAGCAGTACTTC.